The subject of this entry is one TCR beta chain. Its target is unknown. The CD4+ fraction was divided into a CD45RA+ naive subset and a CD45RA-negative memory subset. These data originate in a study of shared clonotypes between healthy human individuals. Looked up from germline, CDR1 is SGHRS and CDR2 is YFSETQ. V lost 4 bases to trimming and J lost 7 bases; unmatched junction nucleotides: 9. The CDR3 covers 15 residues. TCRdb keeps only in-frame clones here, not all; method: immunoSEQ multiplex PCR. This sample yields more than 2 million clones, of which approximately 96% are seen a single time; roughly 0.13% belongs to the top ten. Study results and caveats: A handful of donors held approximately 4.5% of naive CD4 clonotypes in common. There were few donors, and this limited the genetic and exposure-history diversity represented.

The chain recombines TRBV5-1 with TRBJ1-5, with 9 bases that match TRBD1. The sample was naive CD4+ T cells sorted from blood. Subset defined: CD45RA+ positively selected. This receptor was taken from a man aged 18 to 30 in good health. CDR3 sequence reads: CASSQDTGGLQPQHF. CDR3 coding DNA: TGCGCCAGCAGCCAGGATACAGGGGGCTTGCAGCCCCAGCATTTT.